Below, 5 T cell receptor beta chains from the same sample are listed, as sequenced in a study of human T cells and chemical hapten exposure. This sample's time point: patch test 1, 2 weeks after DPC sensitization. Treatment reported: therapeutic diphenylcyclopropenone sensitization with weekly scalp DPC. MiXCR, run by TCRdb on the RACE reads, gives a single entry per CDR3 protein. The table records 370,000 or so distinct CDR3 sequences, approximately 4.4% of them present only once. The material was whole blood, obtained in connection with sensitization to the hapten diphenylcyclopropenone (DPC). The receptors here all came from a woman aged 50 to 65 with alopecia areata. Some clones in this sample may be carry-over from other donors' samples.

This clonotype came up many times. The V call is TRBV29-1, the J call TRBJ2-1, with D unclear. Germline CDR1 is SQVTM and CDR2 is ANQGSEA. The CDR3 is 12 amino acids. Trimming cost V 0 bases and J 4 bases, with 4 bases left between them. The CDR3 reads CSVEDPYNEQFF. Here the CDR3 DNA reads TGCAGCGTTGAAGATCCGTACAATGAGCAGTTCTTC.

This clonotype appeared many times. CDR3 coding DNA: TGTGCCAGCAGCCGGGAAAGGGGCACCTACGAGCAGTACTTC. Its translation: CASSRERGTYEQYF. The V call is TRBV4-2, the J call TRBJ2-7; maybe TRBD1 (5 bases). Germline lookup yields CDR1 LGHNA and CDR2 YNFKEQ. The CDR3 length is 14 residues. Between the trimmed V and J ends, which lost 4 bases and 2 bases, there was a span of 12 bases.

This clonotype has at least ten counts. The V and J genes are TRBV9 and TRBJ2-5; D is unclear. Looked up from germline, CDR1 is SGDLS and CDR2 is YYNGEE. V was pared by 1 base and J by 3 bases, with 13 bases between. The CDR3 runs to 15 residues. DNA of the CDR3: TGTGCCAGCAGCGTATCGCTGGGGATGGAAGAGACCCAGTACTTC. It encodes CASSVSLGMEETQYF.

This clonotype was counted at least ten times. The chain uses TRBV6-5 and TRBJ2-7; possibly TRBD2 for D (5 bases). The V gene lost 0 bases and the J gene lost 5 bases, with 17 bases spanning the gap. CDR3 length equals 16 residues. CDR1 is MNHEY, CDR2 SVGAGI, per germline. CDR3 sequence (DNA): TGTGCCAGCAGTTACTCAGGACGAACGAGGGTGAACGAGCAGTACTTC. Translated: CASSYSGRTRVNEQYF.

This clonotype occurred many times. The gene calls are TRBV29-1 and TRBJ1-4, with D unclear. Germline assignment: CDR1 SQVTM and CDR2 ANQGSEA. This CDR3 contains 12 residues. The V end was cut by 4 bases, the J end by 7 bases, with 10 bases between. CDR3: CSVGAVGEKLFF. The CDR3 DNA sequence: TGCAGCGTTGGCGCGGTGGGTGAAAAACTGTTTTTT.